The clone carrying this TCR beta chain was detected a few times. Antigen specificity is unknown. This entry belongs to a study of blood T cells in healthy people across ages. Study details: Using template switching, researchers captured about one barcoded beta molecule for each two T cells.

Using a J-beta primer mix together with a sample-barcoded 5' primer, a second PCR was run for 7 to 11 cycles. TCRdb passed the 5' RACE reads through MiXCR, listing each CDR3 protein once. Of just over 1 million distinct CDR3 sequences in the sample, 40% to 50% are singletons; the top ten hold under 20%. Study-wide findings and caveats: CMV infection status of these donors was not known.

Germline V gene sequence: CDR1 SGDLS, CDR2 YYNGEE. CDR3 length: 15 residues. V was clipped by 3 bases and J by 8 bases; unmatched bases: 7. The specimen was blood. The chain has TRBV9 and TRBJ2-3; 12 bases map to TRBD1. The sequence came from a woman aged 60-70 years in good health. The CDR3 coding sequence is TGTGCCAGCAGCGGCGGGACAGGGGGCGTGATTACGCAGTATTTT. It codes for CASSGGTGGVITQYF.